This T cell receptor (beta chain) was recorded in a study of blood T cell repertoires in COVID-19. V trimming: 0 bases; J trimming: 3 bases; junction bases outside the gene matches: 1. The CDR3 consists of 14 residues. Germline V gene sequence: CDR1 SGDLS, CDR2 YYNGEE. This table comes from immunoSEQ multiplex PCR, and its TCRdb copy is limited to in-frame clones, with some not included. The repertoire has 300,000 to 400,000 clones, around 90% of them found once; the top ten carry 1.2%. Individuals aged about 18 to 89 years were recruited from roughly 22 US areas. The V gene is TRBV9, the J gene TRBJ1-2; 8 bases are shared with TRBD1. This sequence originates from a woman aged 18-29 years who had recovered from COVID-19. The specimen sequenced was PBMCs or T cells enriched from blood (not recorded which). The CDR3: CASSVAGQDYGYTF. Here the CDR3 DNA reads TGTGCCAGCAGCGTAGCGGGACAGGACTATGGCTACACCTTC.